The clone carrying this T cell receptor beta chain is deemed medium-sized (0.01 to 0.1%). Its antigen is not known. CDR1 MDHEN and CDR2 SYDVKM come from the germline V gene. V dropped 6 bases and J dropped 4 bases, with 7 bases sitting between them. The CDR3 extends over 12 amino acids. Thyroid surgery was preceded by no treatment in any patient. The sample belongs to a study of metastatic and nonmetastatic thyroid tumors. Study-wide context: Repertoires from blood and tumor or nodule tissue of malignant and benign thyroid patients were compared. Findings of the study overall: It was reportedly found that TCR beta diversity was significantly higher in malignant thyroid tumors than in benign nodules, a difference seen in both blood and tumor samples.

In the source study's methods: The distant-metastasis classifier for papillary thyroid cancer was built from CDR3 differences across clinicopathological groups. TCRdb re-analyzed the PCR reads through MiXCR. TCRdb, not the original authors, processed these V and J calls. Among under 30,000 clones listed, around 20% were seen once. The chain has TRBV28 and TRBJ2-1, with a possible D match to TRBD1 (5 bases). The sequencing input was blood. The sequence was collected from a female donor with papillary thyroid cancer or a benign thyroid nodule (not recorded which). Some clones in this sample may be carry-over from other donors' samples. The chain's CDR3 is CASSRQYNEQFF. In DNA, the CDR3 is TGTGCCAGCAGCAGACAGTACAATGAGCAGTTCTTC.